The present TCR beta chain was sequenced within a study of regulatory T cells in long-lasting Graves disease (dated by TCRdb to the early 2020s). With regard to the full study: Persistent Graves' disease meant more than 5 years of antithyroid drug treatment with TSH receptor autoantibodies that stayed positive. On average, persistent Graves' disease patients in the clinical cohort had been on antithyroid drugs for approximately ten years. TCR sequencing covered around 13 persistent and 20 newly diagnosed Graves' disease patients, some 33 samples in total. The study was conducted in China and was registered as a clinical trial. Persistent Graves' disease patients were compared with newly diagnosed Graves' disease patients by peripheral blood TCR sequencing and RNA sequencing. Beyond this particular receptor, the publication reports: Only peripheral blood was studied, because thyroid tissue, the primary lesion, was inaccessible. Compared with newly diagnosed patients, persistent Graves' disease patients had lower TCR Shannon entropy and fewer highly expanded clones, which suggests clonal expansion. A larger number of public clonotypes was shared among persistent patients (fewer than 3,000) than among newly diagnosed patients (more than 850). Sequencing and analysis were limited to the TCR beta chain. The authors noted that the small sample size was a limitation that may lower accuracy.

Taken with the paper, the label for time point translates to: persistent/refractory GD, antithyroid drugs over 5 years with positive TRAb. For both TCR sequencing and RNA sequencing, RNA was extracted from PBMCs in TRIzol. The diagnosis of Graves' disease followed American Thyroid Association guidelines. Patients were recruited from an endocrinology department in Xi'an, China. Each patient gave approximately 10 milliliters of peripheral blood, collected in an EDTA anticoagulant tube. Ficoll Paque Plus density gradient separation was used to isolate PBMCs, and no further T cell sorting was performed. An Agilent 2100 Bioanalyzer and agarose gel were used to check RNA quality, and a NanoDrop 2000 was used to measure RNA concentration. Library method: multiplex PCR. Data came from an Illumina HiSeq 4000. To build TCR beta libraries, CDR3 regions were amplified by Arm-PCR using iRepertoire HTBI primers. Before sequencing, the PCR products went through gel purification. Per the authors' processing: Across samples, 55 to 80 TRBV and around 15 TRBJ segments were identified and used for gene usage analysis of CDR3 amino acid clonotypes. COPE and FqMerger were used to merge the filtered high-quality paired reads into contigs. BLAST was used to align contigs to IMGT TRBV, TRBD and TRBJ reference genes, with CDR3 defined following IMGT. Highly expanded clones were defined as clonotypes with a frequency above 0.1%. Shannon entropy served as the measure of repertoire diversity, while the Gini coefficient captured V-J evenness. A clonotype was considered public if more than one individual shared it. TCRdb ran its own pipeline on the public reads, namely fastp trimming at Q25 and MiXCR clone calling, and kept in-frame beta chains. Identical CDR3 proteins give one entry, which carries the most common genes and DNA. The V and J calls and clone size are TCRdb's, not the authors'. Counted in this sample were more than 300,000 distinct CDR3 sequences; roughly a fifth of them appeared once. In total, the top ten clones hold roughly 29% of the sample.

In this sample, this clonotype turned up many times. This receptor's antigen is unknown. No much larger clonotype is one base removed from it; base qualities were not supplied. The TCR was taken from a female donor with Graves disease. This specimen consisted of peripheral blood mononuclear cells (PBMCs), obtained when the disease was refractory, from a patient treated with antithyroid drugs.

The DNA is TGTGCCAGCAGCCCCGGGCCAGGTTCGAAATATAGCAATCAGCCCCAGCATTTT. Its translation reads: CASSPGPGSKYSNQPQHF. The chain couples TRBV12-3 or TRBV12-4 to TRBJ1-5; there is no confident call for the D gene. From its cysteine to its phenylalanine, the CDR3 spans 18 amino acids. Of all the DNA, just the CDR3 is kept, 54 bases in frame from base 1. The V end loses 6 bases and the J end loses 0 bases, and a stretch of 21 bases separates them.